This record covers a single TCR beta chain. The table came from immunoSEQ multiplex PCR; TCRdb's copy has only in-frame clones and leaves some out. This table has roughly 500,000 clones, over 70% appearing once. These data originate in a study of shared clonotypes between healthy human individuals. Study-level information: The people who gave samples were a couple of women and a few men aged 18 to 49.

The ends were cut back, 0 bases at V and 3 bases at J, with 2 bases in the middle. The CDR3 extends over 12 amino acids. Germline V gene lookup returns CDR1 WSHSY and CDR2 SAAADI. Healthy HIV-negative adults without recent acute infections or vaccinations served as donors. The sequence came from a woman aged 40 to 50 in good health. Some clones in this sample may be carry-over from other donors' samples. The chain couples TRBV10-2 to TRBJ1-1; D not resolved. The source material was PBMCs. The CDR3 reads CASSESYTEAFF. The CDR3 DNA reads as TGCGCCAGCAGTGAGTCCTACACTGAAGCTTTCTTT.